This TCR beta chain was identified in a study of T cell responses to AZD1222 COVID-19 vaccine (dated by TCRdb to the early 2020s). Background for the entire study: AZD1222 recipients given second doses at about 4 weeks or at about 12 weeks were pooled, since spike-specific TCR depth and breadth were not found to differ between the two schedules. A total of 230 or so trial participants underwent TCR sequencing, of whom approximately 210 received two doses of AZD1222 and 26 received two doses of the MenACWY control vaccine. Trial participants were enrolled by age into subgroups of 18-55, 56-69 and 70-plus years, and roughly 150, 30 and 60 TCR-sequenced participants, respectively, were included in these subgroups.

General findings and caveats noted by the study authors: Conclusions about previously exposed vaccinees are limited because only six or seven AZD1222 recipients were SARS-CoV-2 seropositive at baseline. After two AZD1222 doses, both the breadth and the depth of spike-specific TCRs were significantly higher than at day 0 and than in MenACWY recipients. In the small 56-69-year group, the increase in depth fell short of significance, most likely because of low power. Reportedly, close to half of the unique spike-specific TCRs recognized epitopes lying outside the regions that are mutated in the B.1.351 and B.1.1.7 variants. Because no day 14 peak-response samples were available, repertoires were characterized only after the peak T cell response. The whole spike protein was spanned by vaccine-associated CD4 TCRs, and dominant responses were seen in regions 160-218 and 743-854. Participants were mostly white British, with more females than males. The authors suggested clonal diversity may have been underestimated.

Regarding this clone: The antigen it recognizes is unknown. One base away there is no much larger clone; base qualities are not given.

The CDR3 regions of human TCRbeta chains were subjected to immunosequencing. The study's processing was this. Repertoire TCRs were checked for matches against a reference library of SARS-CoV-2-specific TCRs that had been generated using the MIRA antigen-specificity platform. Breadth was defined as the fraction of unique TCRs that were SARS-CoV-2-associated. Depth was defined as the fraction of total T cells that were SARS-CoV-2-associated. Using the MIRA data, every spike-specific TCR was mapped to the spike region that the TCR reacted to and assigned to either a CD4 or a CD8 class. Log10-transformed breadth and depth values were compared by one-way ANOVA with Sidak's multiple comparisons tests. The table was pulled from immuneACCESS by TCRdb, which kept in-frame rearrangements only. Such tables lose some clones; where checked, under half of the loss comes from unresolved V genes, and the rest has no known cause. For V, J and clone size, that table is used; D and trimming come from the DNA. The sample table lists more than 150,000 clones, approximately 92% of them with a count of one. The leading ten clones occupy roughly 10% of the sample.

V drops 1 base and J drops 11 bases, leaving 20 bases in between. From the cysteine through the phenylalanine, the CDR3 covers 15 amino acids. Only the CDR3 DNA stays, 45 bases, in frame from base 1. The CDR1 and CDR2 encoded by the germline V gene (reference sequence) are SEHNR and FQNEAQ. According to the study, the label for this sample's time point signals: baseline before first vaccination. Vaccinee samples were obtained from the UK trials COV001 and COV002, which included a single-blind randomized controlled phase 2/3 trial of AZD1222 (ChAdOx1 nCoV-19) in healthy adults. For TCRbeta chain sequencing, PBMC samples from trial participants were taken at day 0 and at day 28 after the second dose.

The receptor's source is an adult in good health. This specimen was peripheral blood, taken on day 0 of AZD1222 vaccination. Rearrangement joined TRBV7-9 to TRBJ1-1; the D segment cannot be called with confidence. The nucleotide sequence reads TGTGCCAGCAGCTTAGAGGGATACTCCACAAAAATGGCTTTCTTT. The encoded protein is CASSLEGYSTKMAFF.